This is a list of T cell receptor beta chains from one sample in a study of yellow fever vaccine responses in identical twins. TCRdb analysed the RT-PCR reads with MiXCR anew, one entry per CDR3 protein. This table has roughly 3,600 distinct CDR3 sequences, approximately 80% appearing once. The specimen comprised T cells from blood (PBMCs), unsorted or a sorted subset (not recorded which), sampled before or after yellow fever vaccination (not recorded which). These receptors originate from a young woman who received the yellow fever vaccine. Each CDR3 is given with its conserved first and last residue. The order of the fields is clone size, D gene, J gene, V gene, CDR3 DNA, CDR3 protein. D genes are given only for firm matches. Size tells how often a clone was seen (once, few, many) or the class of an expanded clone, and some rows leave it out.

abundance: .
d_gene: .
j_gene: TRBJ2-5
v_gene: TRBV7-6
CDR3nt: TGTGCCAGCAGCCGCCAAGAGACCCAGTACTTC
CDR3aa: CASSRQETQYF

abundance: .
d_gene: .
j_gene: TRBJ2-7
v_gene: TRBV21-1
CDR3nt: TGTGCCAGCACCCTCAGGACATGTCGGAGATTTACCTACGAGCAGTACTTC
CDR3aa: CASTLRTCRRFTYEQYF

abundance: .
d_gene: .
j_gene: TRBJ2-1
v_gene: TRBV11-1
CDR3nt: TGTGCCAGCAGCCAAAAAGGGGGACACAATGAGCAGTTCTTC
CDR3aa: CASSQKGGHNEQFF

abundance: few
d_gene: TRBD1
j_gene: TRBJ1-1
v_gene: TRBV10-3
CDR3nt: TGTGCCACGGAGGGACAGGTGAACACTGAAGCTTTCTTT
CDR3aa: CATEGQVNTEAFF

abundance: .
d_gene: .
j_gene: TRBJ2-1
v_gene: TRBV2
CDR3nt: TGTGCCAGCAGTGAACCTTATACAGGGGAGGACGGGAGCTCCTACAATGAGCAGTTCTTC
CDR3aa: CASSEPYTGEDGSSYNEQFF

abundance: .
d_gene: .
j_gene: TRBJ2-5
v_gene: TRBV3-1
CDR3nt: TGTGCCAGCACCCCCGCCGGACCCCAAGAGACCCAGTACTTC
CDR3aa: CASTPAGPQETQYF

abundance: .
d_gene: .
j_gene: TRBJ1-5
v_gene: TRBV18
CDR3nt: TGTGCCAGCTCACCGTTACAGGATAGCAATCAGCCCCAGCATTTT
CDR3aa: CASSPLQDSNQPQHF

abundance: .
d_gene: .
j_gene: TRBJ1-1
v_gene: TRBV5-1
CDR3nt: TGCGCCAGCAGCTTGGATGGACCGACGAACACTGAAGCTTTCTTT
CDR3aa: CASSLDGPTNTEAFF

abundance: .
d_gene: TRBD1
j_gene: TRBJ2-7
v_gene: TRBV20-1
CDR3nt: TGCAGTGCCCGGCCGGTGGGACAGGGCTTCGGCGAGCAGTACTTC
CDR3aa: CSARPVGQGFGEQYF

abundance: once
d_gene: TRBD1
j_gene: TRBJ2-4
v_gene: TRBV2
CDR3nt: TGTGCCAGCAGTGAATTGGGACAGATCGGTAACATTCAGTACTTC
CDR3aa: CASSELGQIGNIQYF

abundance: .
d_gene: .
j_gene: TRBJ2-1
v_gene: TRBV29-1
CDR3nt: TGCAGCGTCTCCGGGACAAACATTTACAATGAGCAGTTCTTC
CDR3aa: CSVSGTNIYNEQFF

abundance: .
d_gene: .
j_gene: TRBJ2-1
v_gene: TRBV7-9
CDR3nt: TGTGCCAGCAGCTCCAGACCGAATGAGCAGTTCTTC
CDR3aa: CASSSRPNEQFF

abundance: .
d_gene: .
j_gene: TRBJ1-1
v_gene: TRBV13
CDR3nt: TGTGCCAGCAGCTTAAGGGAGACTGAAGCTTTCTTT
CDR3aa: CASSLRETEAFF

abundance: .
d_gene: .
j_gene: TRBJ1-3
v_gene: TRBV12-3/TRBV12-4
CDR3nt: TGTGCCAGCAGTTTTAAGGATCTCGGGGCCTCTGGAAACACCATATATTTT
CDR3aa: CASSFKDLGASGNTIYF

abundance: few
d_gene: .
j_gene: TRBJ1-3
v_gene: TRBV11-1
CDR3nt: TGTGCCAGCAGCTTACTCCAGCCCTCTGGAAACACCATATATTTT
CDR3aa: CASSLLQPSGNTIYF

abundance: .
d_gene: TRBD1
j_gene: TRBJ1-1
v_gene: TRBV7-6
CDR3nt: TGTGCCAGCAGCCCCACAGGGGGCAACACTGAAGCTTTCTTT
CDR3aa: CASSPTGGNTEAFF

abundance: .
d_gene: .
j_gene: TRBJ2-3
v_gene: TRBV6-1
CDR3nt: TGTGCCAGCAGTGACGCCTTCGGGGATACGCAGTATTTT
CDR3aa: CASSDAFGDTQYF

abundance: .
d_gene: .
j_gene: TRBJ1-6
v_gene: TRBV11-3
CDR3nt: TGTGCCAGCAGGTTCGGGGGGGCTTCACCCCTCCACTTT
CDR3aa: CASRFGGASPLHF

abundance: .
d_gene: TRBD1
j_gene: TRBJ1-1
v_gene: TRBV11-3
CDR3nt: TGTGCCAGCAGAGTTAGGACAGGGAAGAACACTGAAGCTTTCTTT
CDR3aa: CASRVRTGKNTEAFF

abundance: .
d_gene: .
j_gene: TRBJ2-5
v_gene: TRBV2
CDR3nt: TGTGCCAGAAGTGTAGCTTTACAAGAGACCCAGTACTTC
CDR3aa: CARSVALQETQYF

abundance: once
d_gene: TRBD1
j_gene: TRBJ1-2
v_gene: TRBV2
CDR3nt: TGTGCCAGCACATCGGACAGGGGGTTCAACTATGGCTACACCTTC
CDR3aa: CASTSDRGFNYGYTF

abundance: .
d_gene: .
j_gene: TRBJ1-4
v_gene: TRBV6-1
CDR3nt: TGTGCCAGCAGTGAAAGCGCGGCAACTAATGAAAAACTGTTTTTT
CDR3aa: CASSESAATNEKLFF

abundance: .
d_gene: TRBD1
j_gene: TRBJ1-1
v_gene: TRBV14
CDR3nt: TGTGCCAGCAGCTCGACAGGGTTCACTGAAGCTTTCTTT
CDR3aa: CASSSTGFTEAFF

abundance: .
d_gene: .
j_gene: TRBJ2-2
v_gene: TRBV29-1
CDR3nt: TGCAGCGGCCAGGGGACGAACACCGGGGAGCTGTTTTTT
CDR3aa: CSGQGTNTGELFF

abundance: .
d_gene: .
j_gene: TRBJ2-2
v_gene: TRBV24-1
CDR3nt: TGTGCCACCAGTGATTATGGCGGGGAGCTGTTTTTT
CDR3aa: CATSDYGGELFF

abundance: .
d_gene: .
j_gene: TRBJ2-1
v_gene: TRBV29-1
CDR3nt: TGCAGCGTTGGACTAGGACCCAATGAGCAGTTCTTC
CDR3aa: CSVGLGPNEQFF

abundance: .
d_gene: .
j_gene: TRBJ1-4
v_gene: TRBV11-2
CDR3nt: TGTGCCAGCACCCCTCAGACTGGGGAGAAACTGTTTTTT
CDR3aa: CASTPQTGEKLFF

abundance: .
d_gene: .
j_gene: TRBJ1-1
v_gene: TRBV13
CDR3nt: TGTGCCAGCAGCTTAATTCTGTGGAACACTGAAGCTTTCTTT
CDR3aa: CASSLILWNTEAFF

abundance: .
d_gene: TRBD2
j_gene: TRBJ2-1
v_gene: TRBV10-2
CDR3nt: TGCGCCAGCAGTGACGCGGGGGGCAGCAATGAGCAGTTCTTC
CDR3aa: CASSDAGGSNEQFF

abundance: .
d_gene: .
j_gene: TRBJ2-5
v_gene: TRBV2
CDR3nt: TGTGCCAGCAAGGGCGGGATAGAGACCCAGTACTTC
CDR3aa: CASKGGIETQYF

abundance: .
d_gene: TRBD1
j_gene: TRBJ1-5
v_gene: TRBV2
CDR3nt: TGTGCCAGCAGTGGACAGGGGGCAGGTCAGCCCCAGCATTTT
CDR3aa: CASSGQGAGQPQHF

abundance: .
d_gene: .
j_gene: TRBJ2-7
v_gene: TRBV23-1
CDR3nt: TGCGCCAGCAGTCAATCGGCCTCGGGGGACCACGAGCAGTACTTC
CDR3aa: CASSQSASGDHEQYF

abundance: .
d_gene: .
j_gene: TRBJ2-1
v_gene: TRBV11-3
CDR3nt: TGTGCCAGCAGCTTAGGTGGGACTTTCATTTACAATGAGCAGTTCTTC
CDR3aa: CASSLGGTFIYNEQFF

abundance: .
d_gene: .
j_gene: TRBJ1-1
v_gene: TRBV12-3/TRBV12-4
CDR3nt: TGTGCCAGCACTCAGGGAGGGATGACTGAAGCTTTCTTT
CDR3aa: CASTQGGMTEAFF

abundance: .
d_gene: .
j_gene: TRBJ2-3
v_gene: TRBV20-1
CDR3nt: TGCAGTGCTCCCCGACTTGAAGACACAGATACGCAGTATTTT
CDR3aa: CSAPRLEDTDTQYF

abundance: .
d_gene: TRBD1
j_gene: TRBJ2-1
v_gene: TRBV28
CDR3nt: TGTGCCAGCAGTCGGACAGGGCTGGCCAATGAGCAGTTCTTC
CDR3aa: CASSRTGLANEQFF

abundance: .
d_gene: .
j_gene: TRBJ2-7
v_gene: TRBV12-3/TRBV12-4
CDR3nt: TGTGCCAGCAGTTTAGCGCTTGAGCAGTACTTC
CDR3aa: CASSLALEQYF

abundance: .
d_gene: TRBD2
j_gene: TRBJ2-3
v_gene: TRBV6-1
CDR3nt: TGTGCCAGCAGACGAACTCCAGCGGGAGAGATTCTAGATACGCAGTATTTT
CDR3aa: CASRRTPAGEILDTQYF

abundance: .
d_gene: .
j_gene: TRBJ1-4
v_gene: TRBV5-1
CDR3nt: TGCGCCAGCAGCTTAGGTACAACTAATGAAAAACTGTTTTTT
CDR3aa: CASSLGTTNEKLFF

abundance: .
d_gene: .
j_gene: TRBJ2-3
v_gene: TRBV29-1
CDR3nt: TGCAGCGTAGACGCGAATTCAGGGGATACGCAGTATTTT
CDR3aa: CSVDANSGDTQYF

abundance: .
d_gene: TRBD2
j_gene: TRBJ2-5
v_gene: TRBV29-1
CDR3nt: TGCAGCGTTGAAGAGACCACTAGCGTCGGCGGGGCCCAGTACTTC
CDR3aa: CSVEETTSVGGAQYF

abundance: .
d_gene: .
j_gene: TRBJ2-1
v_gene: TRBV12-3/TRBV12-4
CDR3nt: TGTGCCAGCAGTAAATCTGACGCGCCCTCCTACAATGAGCAGTTCTTC
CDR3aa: CASSKSDAPSYNEQFF

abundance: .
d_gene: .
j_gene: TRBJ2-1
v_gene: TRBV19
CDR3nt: TGTGCCAGTAGTAGCATCTATGAGCAGTTCTTC
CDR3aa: CASSSIYEQFF

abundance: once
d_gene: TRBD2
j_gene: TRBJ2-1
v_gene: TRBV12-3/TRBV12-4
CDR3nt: TGTGCCAGCGAACTAGCGGGGTCCTACAATGAGCAGTTCTTC
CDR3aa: CASELAGSYNEQFF

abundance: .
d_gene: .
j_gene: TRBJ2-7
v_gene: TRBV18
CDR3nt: TGTGCCAGCTCAATCTCCTACGAGCAGTACTTC
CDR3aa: CASSISYEQYF

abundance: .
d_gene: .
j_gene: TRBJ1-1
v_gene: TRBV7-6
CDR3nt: TGTGCCAGCAGCCTACTGGGAGAGAACACTGAAGCTTTCTTT
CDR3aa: CASSLLGENTEAFF

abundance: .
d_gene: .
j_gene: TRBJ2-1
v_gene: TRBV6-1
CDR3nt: TGTGCCAGCAGTGAAGTGGCGGATGAGCAGTTCTTC
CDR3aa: CASSEVADEQFF

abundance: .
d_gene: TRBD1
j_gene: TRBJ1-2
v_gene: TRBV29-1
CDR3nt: TGCAGCGTTGAAGCGGCAGGGGGAGGCTACACCTTC
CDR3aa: CSVEAAGGGYTF

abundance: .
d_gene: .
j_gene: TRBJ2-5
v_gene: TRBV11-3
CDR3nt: TGTGCCAGCAGCTCCCCCTTGGGGGCGAGAGAGACCCAGTACTTC
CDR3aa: CASSSPLGARETQYF

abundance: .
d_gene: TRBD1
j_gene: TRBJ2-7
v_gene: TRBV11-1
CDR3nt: TGTGCCAGCGGGACAGGGCTTCAGCAGTACTTC
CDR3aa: CASGTGLQQYF

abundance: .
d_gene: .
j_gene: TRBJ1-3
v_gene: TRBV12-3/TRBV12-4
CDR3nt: TGTGCCAGCAGTTTGAGTTTGGGTTCTGGAAACACCATATATTTT
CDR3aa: CASSLSLGSGNTIYF

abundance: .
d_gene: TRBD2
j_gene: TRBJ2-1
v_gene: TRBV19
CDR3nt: TGTGCCAGTAGTATGCTAGCGGGGAGGAATGAGCAGTTCTTC
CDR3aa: CASSMLAGRNEQFF

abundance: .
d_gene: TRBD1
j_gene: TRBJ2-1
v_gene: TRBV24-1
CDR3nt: TGTGCCACCCCCGGACAGGGGGCGGTCAATGAGCAGTTCTTC
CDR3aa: CATPGQGAVNEQFF

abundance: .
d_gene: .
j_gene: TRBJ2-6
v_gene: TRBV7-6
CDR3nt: TGTGCCAGCAGCTCACAGGGAGCTGGGGCCAACGTCCTGACTTTC
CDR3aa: CASSSQGAGANVLTF

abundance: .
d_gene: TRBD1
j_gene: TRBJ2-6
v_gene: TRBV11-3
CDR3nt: TGTGCCAGCAGCTCCAACCGGGACAGGGCCTTTGGGGCCAACGTCCTGACTTTC
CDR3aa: CASSSNRDRAFGANVLTF

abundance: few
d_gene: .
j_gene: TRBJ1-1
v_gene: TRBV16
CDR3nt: TGTGCCAGCAGCCAACAGGGGACTGAAGCTTTCTTT
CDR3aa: CASSQQGTEAFF

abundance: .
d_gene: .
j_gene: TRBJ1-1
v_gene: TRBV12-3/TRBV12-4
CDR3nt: TGTGCCAGCAGTCCCATAACCGGGACAACTAACACTGAAGCTTTCTTT
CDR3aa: CASSPITGTTNTEAFF

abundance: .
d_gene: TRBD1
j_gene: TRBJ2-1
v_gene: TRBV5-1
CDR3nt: TGCGCCAGCAGCTTGCGAGACAGGGCCTACAATGAGCAGTTCTTC
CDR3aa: CASSLRDRAYNEQFF

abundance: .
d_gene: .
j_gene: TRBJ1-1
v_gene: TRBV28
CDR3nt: TGTGCCAGCACAACGACCATGAACACTGAAGCTTTCTTT
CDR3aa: CASTTTMNTEAFF